The 9 T cell receptor beta chains listed next were all sequenced from one sample in a study of CD8 T cells in Susac syndrome. Random hexamers primed reverse transcription of about 0.45 to 1 ug RNA. TCRdb analysed the immunoSEQ multiplex PCR reads with MiXCR anew, one entry per CDR3 protein. The sample has under 200,000 distinct CDR3 sequences; about 92% are singletons. The specimen was CD4+ T cells from PBMCs. These receptor sequences come from a human donor in good health.

Here the CDR3 DNA reads TGTGCCAGCTCGTCGGCGGAACAGAAAGAGACCCAGTACTTC. Amino acid sequence: CASSSAEQKETQYF. The chain uses TRBV3-1 and TRBJ2-5; D is unclear. The germline V gene encodes CDR1 LGHDT and CDR2 YNNKEL (reference sequence). V lost 8 bases and J lost 3, with 16 bases in between. This CDR3 spans 14 amino acids.

The V call is TRBV19, the J call TRBJ1-2; 7 bases match TRBD1. V gave up 7 bases and J gave up 4 bases; unmatched junction bases: 9. CDR1 LNHDA and CDR2 SQIVND come from the germline V gene (reference sequence). The CDR3 loop spans 14 amino acids. The CDR3 region has the DNA TGTGCCAGTACCGACAGGGTGGAGGTCTATGGCTACACCTTC. This codes for CASTDRVEVYGYTF.

The chain joins TRBV7-9 to TRBJ2-5, with TRBD1 matching over 8 bases. CDR1 is SEHNR, CDR2 FQNEAQ, per germline (reference sequence). J was trimmed by 5 bases and V by 3 bases; bases with no gene match: 8. This CDR3 has 15 residues. CDR3 nucleotide sequence: TGTGCCAGCAGCTTTTTGACAGGGGTGGAGGAGACCCAGTACTTC. This sequence encodes CASSFLTGVEETQYF.

The chain couples TRBV7-6 to TRBJ2-1; 7 nucleotides align to TRBD1. CDR1 is SGHVS and CDR2 is FNYEAQ in the germline V gene. This CDR3 region has 15 residues. Trimming took 4 bases from V and 0 from J; bases not matched to a gene: 3. DNA for the CDR3: TGTGCCAGCAGCTCACAGGGGTACTCCTACAATGAGCAGTTCTTC. Residues: CASSSQGYSYNEQFF.

The chain uses TRBV7-9 and TRBJ1-1; no clear D. V shed 4 bases and J shed 6 bases, with 15 bases lying between them. Germline CDR1 and CDR2: SEHNR and FQNEAQ (reference sequence). This CDR3 has 14 amino acids. In DNA form, the CDR3 reads TGTGCCAGCAGCTACCCTACACTGGGCGCTGAAGCTTTCTTT. Its translation: CASSYPTLGAEAFF.

J is TRBJ2-2 and V is TRBV5-1; D is ambiguous. CDR1 SGHRS and CDR2 YFSETQ come from the germline V gene. Deletions cut 2 bases from V and 9 bases from J, with 8 bases between. The CDR3 is made up of 12 amino acids. The CDR3 DNA is TGCGCCAGCAGCTTACAACGGCGGGAGCTGTTTTTT. Its translation is CASSLQRRELFF.

The V call is TRBV6-2 or TRBV6-3, the J call TRBJ1-1; D is unresolved. This CDR3 has 13 amino acids. With 4 bases removed from V and 1 base from J, the gap between germline ends came to 7 bases. CDR1 is MNHEY and CDR2 is SVGEGT in the germline V gene. The CDR3 protein is CASSFAENTEAFF. The CDR3 DNA follows: TGTGCCAGCAGTTTTGCGGAGAACACTGAAGCTTTCTTT.

This clonotype was counted between two and nine times. V gene TRBV20-1 combines with J gene TRBJ2-5, with D possibly TRBD1 on 5 matching bases. Germline V gene sequence: CDR1 DFQATT, CDR2 SNEGSKA (reference sequence). Trimming removed 3 bases at V and 2 bases at J, with 7 bases between. This CDR3 is 12 amino acids long. CDR3 bases: TGCAGTGCTAGTCAGGGTCAAGAGACCCAGTACTTC. Encoded protein: CSASQGQETQYF.

This clonotype was seen only once. In DNA, the CDR3 is TGTGCCAGCAGTTCCGGGACATTGAACACCGGGGAGCTGTTTTTT. It encodes CASSSGTLNTGELFF. The chain has TRBV6-6 and TRBJ2-2; a possible D gene is TRBD1 (6 bases). Germline lookup yields CDR1 MNHNY and CDR2 SVGAGI (reference sequence). Trimming cost V 4 bases and J 1 base, with 10 bases left between them. The CDR3 spans 15 residues.